Listed below are T cell receptor beta chains from one sample, sequenced in a study of shared clonotypes between healthy human individuals. The repertoire was sequenced with immunoSEQ multiplex PCR; TCRdb's copy has only in-frame clones and lacks some. The sample consists of about 470,000 clones, roughly 77% of them appearing once. What was sequenced was PBMCs. The source is a woman in her 40s in good health. Some clones in this sample may be carry-over from other donors' samples. Each CDR3 is given with its conserved first and last residue. Each record gives: J gene, V gene, CDR3 length, clone size, D gene, CDR3 DNA, CDR3 protein. The D gene is left open where the match is weak. Expanded clones get a size class; other rows say once, few or many, or leave the size out.

J gene: TRBJ2-1; V gene: TRBV4-1; CDR3 length: 18; clone size: -; D gene: -; CDR3 DNA: TGCGCCAGCAGCCAGGAGGGGAATTTGCGGGTCCCCTACAATGAGCAGTTCTTC; CDR3 protein: CASSQEGNLRVPYNEQFF
J gene: TRBJ2-1; V gene: TRBV7-9; CDR3 length: 13; clone size: -; D gene: -; CDR3 DNA: TGTGCCAGCAGCCAGACCTCAAGCCGTGAGCAGTTCTTC; CDR3 protein: CASSQTSSREQFF
J gene: TRBJ1-1; V gene: TRBV30; CDR3 length: 14; clone size: -; D gene: -; CDR3 DNA: TGTGCCTGGAGCCGTGATCAGGGGTTCACTGAAGCTTTCTTT; CDR3 protein: CAWSRDQGFTEAFF
J gene: TRBJ2-5; V gene: TRBV27; CDR3 length: 15; clone size: -; D gene: -; CDR3 DNA: TGTGCCAGCAGTTTTAGGGCCAGACACCAAGAGACCCAGTACTTC; CDR3 protein: CASSFRARHQETQYF
J gene: TRBJ2-7; V gene: TRBV18; CDR3 length: 14; clone size: -; D gene: TRBD2; CDR3 DNA: TGTGCCAGCTCACCTAGAGCGGGAGTATACGAGCAGTACTTC; CDR3 protein: CASSPRAGVYEQYF
J gene: TRBJ1-4; V gene: TRBV28; CDR3 length: 13; clone size: -; D gene: -; CDR3 DNA: TGTGCCAGCAGGGGGAGGGGTGTGGAAAAACTGTTTTTT; CDR3 protein: CASRGRGVEKLFF
J gene: TRBJ2-1; V gene: TRBV6-4; CDR3 length: 14; clone size: -; D gene: TRBD2; CDR3 DNA: TGTGCCAGCAGTGAAGCGGGAGGGCCAAATGAGCAGTTCTTC; CDR3 protein: CASSEAGGPNEQFF
J gene: TRBJ2-7; V gene: TRBV6-5; CDR3 length: 13; clone size: -; D gene: -; CDR3 DNA: TGTGCCAGCAGCACCCTTTCTCCTAGGGAGCAGTACTTC; CDR3 protein: CASSTLSPREQYF
J gene: TRBJ1-1; V gene: TRBV7-9; CDR3 length: 16; clone size: -; D gene: TRBD1; CDR3 DNA: TGTGCCAGCAGCTCTAGTGGGACAGGGGGGAACACTGAAGCTTTCTTT; CDR3 protein: CASSSSGTGGNTEAFF
J gene: TRBJ2-7; V gene: TRBV5-1; CDR3 length: 18; clone size: few; D gene: TRBD2; CDR3 DNA: TGCGCCAGCAGCACGACTAGCGGGAGTCTAGGGCGGGTCTACGAGCAGTACTTC; CDR3 protein: CASSTTSGSLGRVYEQYF
J gene: TRBJ1-5; V gene: TRBV6-4; CDR3 length: 14; clone size: -; D gene: -; CDR3 DNA: TGTGCCAGCAGAAGACAGGAAGGTTATCAGCCCCAGCATTTT; CDR3 protein: CASRRQEGYQPQHF
J gene: TRBJ2-5; V gene: TRBV7-7; CDR3 length: 13; clone size: once; D gene: -; CDR3 DNA: TGTGCTAGCAGCCCAGGGGTTCGGGAGACCCAGTACTTC; CDR3 protein: CASSPGVRETQYF
J gene: TRBJ2-7; V gene: TRBV5-4; CDR3 length: 14; clone size: -; D gene: TRBD2; CDR3 DNA: TGTGCCAGCAGCATAAGCAGCGGGAGTGTAGAGCAGTACTTC; CDR3 protein: CASSISSGSVEQYF
J gene: TRBJ2-1; V gene: TRBV4-2; CDR3 length: 17; clone size: -; D gene: TRBD2; CDR3 DNA: TGTGCCAGCAGCCAAAATACCGGGACTAGCGGATACAATGAGCAGTTCTTC; CDR3 protein: CASSQNTGTSGYNEQFF
J gene: TRBJ2-7; V gene: TRBV5-6; CDR3 length: 15; clone size: -; D gene: -; CDR3 DNA: TGTGCCAGCAGCTTGTTAAGTGCCCCGGCCTTCGAGCAGTACTTC; CDR3 protein: CASSLLSAPAFEQYF
J gene: TRBJ1-5; V gene: TRBV15; CDR3 length: 15; clone size: few; D gene: -; CDR3 DNA: TGTGCCACCAGCAGAGATTTGGGGGCAGGGCAGCCCCAGCATTTT; CDR3 protein: CATSRDLGAGQPQHF
J gene: TRBJ2-7; V gene: TRBV29-1; CDR3 length: 13; clone size: -; D gene: -; CDR3 DNA: TGCAGCGTCTATGAGGGGCTCAGCTACGAGCAGTACTTC; CDR3 protein: CSVYEGLSYEQYF
J gene: TRBJ2-3; V gene: TRBV5-5; CDR3 length: 16; clone size: -; D gene: -; CDR3 DNA: TGTGCCAGCAGCTTGGGAGTGGGCGGGCACACAGATACGCAGTATTTT; CDR3 protein: CASSLGVGGHTDTQYF
J gene: TRBJ2-5; V gene: TRBV7-8; CDR3 length: 13; clone size: -; D gene: -; CDR3 DNA: TGTGCCAGCAGCGGGGACCTTGTAGTGACCCAGTACTTC; CDR3 protein: CASSGDLVVTQYF
J gene: TRBJ2-3; V gene: TRBV27; CDR3 length: 12; clone size: -; D gene: -; CDR3 DNA: TGTGCCAGCAGCCGATCGAGGGATACGCAGTATTTT; CDR3 protein: CASSRSRDTQYF
J gene: TRBJ1-2; V gene: TRBV7-8; CDR3 length: 14; clone size: -; D gene: TRBD1; CDR3 DNA: TGTGCCAGCAGCTTACGACAGGGGGGATATGGCTACACCTTC; CDR3 protein: CASSLRQGGYGYTF
J gene: TRBJ1-2; V gene: TRBV19; CDR3 length: 13; clone size: few; D gene: -; CDR3 DNA: TGTGCCAGTAGGGCGGTCGGCACCTATGGCTACACCTTC; CDR3 protein: CASRAVGTYGYTF
J gene: TRBJ2-1; V gene: TRBV4-1; CDR3 length: 16; clone size: -; D gene: -; CDR3 DNA: TGCGCCAGCAGCCTACAAGGAGGGACAACCTACAATGAGCAGTTCTTC; CDR3 protein: CASSLQGGTTYNEQFF
J gene: TRBJ1-5; V gene: TRBV2; CDR3 length: 15; clone size: -; D gene: TRBD1; CDR3 DNA: TGTGCCAGCAGCCTAAACAGGGGTAGCAATCAGCCCCAGCATTTT; CDR3 protein: CASSLNRGSNQPQHF
J gene: TRBJ1-5; V gene: TRBV7-3; CDR3 length: 15; clone size: -; D gene: -; CDR3 DNA: TGTGCCAGCAGCTTAACCGGGGGGAGCAATCAGCCCCAGCATTTT; CDR3 protein: CASSLTGGSNQPQHF
J gene: TRBJ2-3; V gene: TRBV6-1; CDR3 length: 16; clone size: -; D gene: TRBD2; CDR3 DNA: TGTGCCAGCAGTGAACTAGCGGGCACTAGCACAGATACGCAGTATTTT; CDR3 protein: CASSELAGTSTDTQYF
J gene: TRBJ2-2; V gene: TRBV19; CDR3 length: 16; clone size: -; D gene: TRBD2; CDR3 DNA: TGTGCCAGTAGTATATCTAGCGGGAGGTTCGCCGGGGAGCTGTTTTTT; CDR3 protein: CASSISSGRFAGELFF
J gene: TRBJ2-5; V gene: TRBV5-1; CDR3 length: 14; clone size: many; D gene: -; CDR3 DNA: TGCGCCAGCAGCCCGGGTTCCACCCAAGAGACCCAGTACTTC; CDR3 protein: CASSPGSTQETQYF
J gene: TRBJ2-3; V gene: TRBV10-3; CDR3 length: 15; clone size: -; D gene: TRBD2; CDR3 DNA: TGTGCCATCAGTGATTACAGCGGGAGGACCGATACGCAGTATTTT; CDR3 protein: CAISDYSGRTDTQYF
J gene: TRBJ1-2; V gene: TRBV4-2; CDR3 length: 16; clone size: -; D gene: -; CDR3 DNA: TGTGCCAGCAGCCCCCGCATGGGGTCAGGAAACTATGGCTACACCTTC; CDR3 protein: CASSPRMGSGNYGYTF
J gene: TRBJ1-2; V gene: TRBV5-1; CDR3 length: 13; clone size: -; D gene: -; CDR3 DNA: TGCGCCAGCAGCTTGGGCCAGAGATATGGCTACACCTTC; CDR3 protein: CASSLGQRYGYTF
J gene: TRBJ1-1; V gene: TRBV7-6; CDR3 length: 16; clone size: -; D gene: -; CDR3 DNA: TGTGCCAGCACCTCCGCGGGGGGCAGCCTGAACACTGAAGCTTTCTTT; CDR3 protein: CASTSAGGSLNTEAFF
J gene: TRBJ1-4; V gene: TRBV29-1; CDR3 length: 13; clone size: -; D gene: -; CDR3 DNA: TGCAGCGTTGGCGGGGGGCGGGCTGAAAAACTGTTTTTT; CDR3 protein: CSVGGGRAEKLFF
J gene: TRBJ2-1; V gene: TRBV28; CDR3 length: 12; clone size: -; D gene: TRBD2; CDR3 DNA: TGTGCCAGCGGGGGACTAGACAATGAGCAGTTCTTC; CDR3 protein: CASGGLDNEQFF
J gene: TRBJ2-7; V gene: TRBV7-9; CDR3 length: 15; clone size: -; D gene: TRBD1; CDR3 DNA: TGTGCCAGCAGCTTCTCACAGGGGGTCTCCTACGAGCAGTACTTC; CDR3 protein: CASSFSQGVSYEQYF
J gene: TRBJ2-3; V gene: TRBV2; CDR3 length: 14; clone size: -; D gene: -; CDR3 DNA: TGTGCCAGCAGTGAATCGCTAGCCTCAGATACGCAGTATTTT; CDR3 protein: CASSESLASDTQYF
J gene: TRBJ1-1; V gene: TRBV29-1; CDR3 length: 14; clone size: -; D gene: TRBD1; CDR3 DNA: TGCAGCGTTGCTCCACAGGGGGGTTACACTGAAGCTTTCTTT; CDR3 protein: CSVAPQGGYTEAFF
J gene: TRBJ2-7; V gene: TRBV4-2; CDR3 length: 20; clone size: many; D gene: TRBD2; CDR3 DNA: TGTGCCAGCAGCCAAAAATTCGGATGGTCAGTAGCGGGAGTAGTGGTAGAGCAGTACTTC; CDR3 protein: CASSQKFGWSVAGVVVEQYF
J gene: TRBJ1-1; V gene: TRBV7-2; CDR3 length: 13; clone size: -; D gene: -; CDR3 DNA: TGTGCCAGCAGCTCCCTGGGAGGAACTGAAGCTTTCTTT; CDR3 protein: CASSSLGGTEAFF
J gene: TRBJ2-7; V gene: TRBV18; CDR3 length: 15; clone size: -; D gene: -; CDR3 DNA: TGTGCCAGCTCCCCCCGGATAGCAAACTCCTACGAGCAGTACTTC; CDR3 protein: CASSPRIANSYEQYF
J gene: TRBJ2-3; V gene: TRBV9; CDR3 length: 16; clone size: -; D gene: TRBD2; CDR3 DNA: TGTGCCAGCAGCTCCGCGGGGACTAGGGGCACAGATACGCAGTATTTT; CDR3 protein: CASSSAGTRGTDTQYF
J gene: TRBJ2-7; V gene: TRBV4-2; CDR3 length: 15; clone size: -; D gene: TRBD1; CDR3 DNA: TGTGCCAGCAGCCCCGCCGGGACAGGGGGCTACGAGCAGTACTTC; CDR3 protein: CASSPAGTGGYEQYF
J gene: TRBJ2-1; V gene: TRBV19; CDR3 length: 17; clone size: -; D gene: -; CDR3 DNA: TGTGCCAGTAGTATTGGCCCTTCAAGAATCTCCTACAATGAGCAGTTCTTC; CDR3 protein: CASSIGPSRISYNEQFF
J gene: TRBJ2-7; V gene: TRBV7-9; CDR3 length: 11; clone size: -; D gene: -; CDR3 DNA: TGTGCCAGCAGCTCCGGAAGGGAGCAGTACTTC; CDR3 protein: CASSSGREQYF
J gene: TRBJ1-1; V gene: TRBV7-3; CDR3 length: 13; clone size: -; D gene: -; CDR3 DNA: TGTGCCAGCAGCTTCGGCCTAAACACTGAAGCTTTCTTT; CDR3 protein: CASSFGLNTEAFF
J gene: TRBJ2-5; V gene: TRBV5-1; CDR3 length: 16; clone size: -; D gene: TRBD2; CDR3 DNA: TGCGCCAGCAGCTTGTGGGGTAGCGGGAACCAAGAGACCCAGTACTTC; CDR3 protein: CASSLWGSGNQETQYF
J gene: TRBJ2-3; V gene: TRBV19; CDR3 length: 15; clone size: -; D gene: TRBD2; CDR3 DNA: TGTGCCAGTAGCCCTTTAGCGGGCGGTACAGATACGCAGTATTTT; CDR3 protein: CASSPLAGGTDTQYF
J gene: TRBJ1-2; V gene: TRBV2; CDR3 length: 15; clone size: -; D gene: TRBD1; CDR3 DNA: TGTGCCAGCAGTCGGGACAGGGCCGTAGGCTATGGCTACACCTTC; CDR3 protein: CASSRDRAVGYGYTF
J gene: TRBJ1-1; V gene: TRBV11-2; CDR3 length: 14; clone size: -; D gene: -; CDR3 DNA: TGTGCCAGCAGCTTCTCCCCAGGAGGCACTGAAGCTTTCTTT; CDR3 protein: CASSFSPGGTEAFF
J gene: TRBJ1-3; V gene: TRBV30; CDR3 length: 15; clone size: once; D gene: -; CDR3 DNA: TGTGCCTGGAATAGGGGGGGGTTATCAGGAAACACCATATATTTT; CDR3 protein: CAWNRGGLSGNTIYF
J gene: TRBJ2-1; V gene: TRBV29-1; CDR3 length: 16; clone size: few; D gene: TRBD2; CDR3 DNA: TGCAGCGTTGAAGATGGGGGGGAGGGTTTCCGCGATGAGCAGTTCTTC; CDR3 protein: CSVEDGGEGFRDEQFF
J gene: TRBJ1-1; V gene: TRBV25-1; CDR3 length: 13; clone size: -; D gene: -; CDR3 DNA: TGTGCCAGCAGTGCTCAGACCGCCACTGAAGCTTTCTTT; CDR3 protein: CASSAQTATEAFF
J gene: TRBJ2-7; V gene: TRBV7-8; CDR3 length: 13; clone size: -; D gene: -; CDR3 DNA: TGTGCCAGCAGCTTGCAAATGGGCTACGAGCAGTACTTC; CDR3 protein: CASSLQMGYEQYF
J gene: TRBJ1-2; V gene: TRBV29-1; CDR3 length: 12; clone size: many; D gene: -; CDR3 DNA: TGCAGCGTTGGGACATCAAACTATGGCTACACCTTC; CDR3 protein: CSVGTSNYGYTF
J gene: TRBJ2-1; V gene: TRBV2; CDR3 length: 14; clone size: once; D gene: -; CDR3 DNA: TGTGCCAGCATGAGGGAATCGGGCCCCAATGAGCAGTTCTTC; CDR3 protein: CASMRESGPNEQFF